One and the same sample provided the 17 T cell receptor beta chains below, sequenced in a study of blood T cell repertoires in COVID-19. Data came from immunoSEQ multiplex PCR; TCRdb stores just in-frame clones and leaves some out. Of 250,000 to 350,000 clones listed, 88% were seen once; the top ten hold 2% to 2.5%. The sample consisted of PBMCs or T cells enriched from blood (not recorded which). The receptors stem from a woman aged 55-75 years in a cohort exposed to, infected with or recovered from COVID-19 (not recorded which).

The table lists this clone with a count of one. J is TRBJ1-1 and V is TRBV6-5, with a possible D match to TRBD1 (6 bases). The germline CDR1 and CDR2 sequences are MNHEY and SVGAGI. The CDR3 is made up of 14 amino acids. V dropped 2 bases and J dropped 0 bases, with 7 bases sitting between them. The CDR3 is CASSYRTVNTEAFF. The CDR3 DNA follows: TGTGCCAGCAGTTACCGGACAGTGAACACTGAAGCTTTCTTT.

This clone was counted a single time. The J gene is TRBJ1-5, the V gene TRBV19; TRBD1 aligns across 9 bases. There are 16 residues in the CDR3. The V and J ends lost 1 base and 5 bases, in that order; junction bases with no gene match: 6. Looked up from germline, CDR1 is LNHDA and CDR2 is SQIVND (reference sequence). In DNA form, the CDR3 reads TGTGCCAGTAGTATAGTTACAGGGGGCATGTATCAGCCCCAGCATTTT. It is translated as CASSIVTGGMYQPQHF.

The rearrangement joins TRBV28 to TRBJ1-2, with 7 bases identical to TRBD1. The ends lost 5 bases at V and 2 bases at J; junction bases unmatched: 11. CDR3 length: 16 residues. Per germline, CDR1 MDHEN and CDR2 SYDVKM. This CDR3 reads CASSGNSKGGNYGYTF. The CDR3 nucleotides read TGTGCCAGCAGTGGAAACTCCAAAGGGGGCAACTATGGCTACACCTTC.

CDR3 region: CASSEGQYYEQYF. DNA of the CDR3: TGTGCCAGCAGTGAAGGACAGTACTACGAGCAGTACTTC. V is TRBV2 and J is TRBJ2-7; D possibly corresponds to TRBD1 (5 bases). The germline V gene has CDR1 SNHLY and CDR2 FYNNEI. With 1 base removed from V and 3 bases from J, the gap between germline ends came to 7 bases. There are 13 residues in the CDR3. The variable domain in full, completed from reference TRBV2 and TRBJ2-7, reads EPEVTQTPSHQVTQMGQEVILRCVPISNHLYFYWYRQILGQKVEFLVSFYNNEISEKSEIFDDQFSVERPDGSNFTLKIRSTKLEDSAMYFCASSEGQYYEQYFGPGTRLTVT.

The V and J genes are TRBV4-3 and TRBJ1-6; D uncertain. V was pared by 4 bases and J by 4 bases, with 11 bases between. The CDR3 runs to 15 residues. CDR1 LGHNA and CDR2 YSLEER come from the germline V gene. CDR3 loop: CASSLETEYNSPLHF. CDR3 DNA: TGCGCCAGCAGCCTAGAGACGGAGTATAATTCACCCCTCCACTTT.

This CDR3 is CASRPQGLPGYTF. The CDR3 bases are TGTGCCAGCAGGCCACAGGGTTTGCCTGGCTACACCTTC. The V gene is TRBV6-5, the J gene TRBJ1-2; tentative D call: TRBD1 (6 bases). Germline-derived CDR1 and CDR2 are MNHEY and SVGAGI. This CDR3 has 13 residues. V was pared by 6 bases and J by 7 bases, with 15 bases between.

The chain uses TRBV19 and TRBJ1-5; D remains unclear. V was clipped by 2 bases and J by 4 bases, with 9 bases between them. Germline loops: CDR1 LNHDA, CDR2 SQIVND (reference sequence). The CDR3 contains 14 residues. The CDR3 DNA is TGTGCCAGTAGTATAAGAGGGAAAAATCAGCCCCAGCATTTT. This sequence encodes CASSIRGKNQPQHF.

The J gene is TRBJ2-3, the V gene TRBV7-9; 7 bases agree with TRBD2. Per germline, CDR1 SEHNR and CDR2 FQNEAQ (reference sequence). Losses at the gene ends were 6 bases for V and 3 bases for J; bases not matched to a gene: 9. The CDR3 is made up of 15 amino acids. Here the CDR3 reads CASSLMGGGTDTQYF. Written as DNA, the CDR3 is TGTGCCAGCAGTCTCATGGGGGGAGGGACAGATACGCAGTATTTT.

The V call is TRBV7-2, the J call TRBJ2-1; no clear D. The CDR3 length is 12 residues. The ends were cut back, 2 bases at V and 7 bases at J, with 6 bases in the middle. CDR1 and CDR2 (germline): SGHTA, FQGNSA. The CDR3 here is CASSLMRNEQFF. The CDR3 DNA reads TGTGCCAGCAGCTTAATGCGAAATGAGCAGTTCTTC.

This sequence joins TRBV24-1 and TRBJ2-1, with TRBD1 identical over 11 bases. After removal of 5 bases from V and 6 bases from J, the junction contained 5 bases not matched to a gene. The CDR3 length is 15 residues. The germline CDR1 and CDR2 sequences are KGHDR and SFDVKD. The CDR3 protein is CATSVAGTGGNEQFF. The CDR3 DNA reads TGTGCCACCAGTGTTGCCGGGACAGGGGGCAATGAGCAGTTCTTC.

The chain couples TRBV18 to TRBJ2-1; 12 bases line up with TRBD2. Trimming removed 6 bases from V and 6 bases from J; junction bases left unmatched: 3. The CDR3 runs to 14 residues. Per germline, CDR1 KGHSH and CDR2 LQKENI. The CDR3 DNA reads TGTGCCAGCTCGCTAGCGGGAGGGCCCAATGAGCAGTTCTTC. The encoded protein is CASSLAGGPNEQFF. The full variable domain, in which reference TRBV18 and TRBJ2-1 provide the parts outside the CDR3, is NAGVMQNPRHLVRRRGQEARLRCSPMKGHSHVYWYRQLPEEGLKFMVYLQKENIIDESGMPKERFSAEFPKEGPSILRIQQVVRGDSAAYFCASSLAGGPNEQFFGPGTRLTVL.

The chain recombines TRBV4-1 with TRBJ2-6; D might be TRBD1 (6 bases). The CDR3 contains 20 residues. V was shortened by 5 bases and J by 2 bases, with 25 bases between the two germline ends. From germline, CDR1 is MGHRA and CDR2 YSYEKL. CDR3 coding DNA: TGCGCCAGCAGCTGGGCCCTCACACAGGGAATTGGCGCTGGGGCCAACGTCCTGACTTTC. Residues: CASSWALTQGIGAGANVLTF.

The chain links TRBV2 to TRBJ1-2, with a tentative D call TRBD1 (5 bases). This CDR3 contains 14 residues. Germline CDR1 SNHLY, CDR2 FYNNEI. V dropped 5 bases and J dropped 3 bases, with 13 bases sitting between them. CDR3 region: CASSLRGGDYGYTF. The CDR3 DNA is TGTGCCAGCAGTCTCCGGGGGGGGGACTATGGCTACACCTTC.

The rearrangement uses TRBV28 and TRBJ1-3; the D gene is possibly TRBD1 (5 bases). This CDR3 comprises 14 residues. V shed 5 bases and J shed 3 bases, with 11 bases lying between them. Looked up from germline, CDR1 is MDHEN and CDR2 is SYDVKM. The chain's CDR3 is CASSLGVVGNTIYF. Here the CDR3 DNA reads TGTGCCAGCAGTCTAGGGGTAGTTGGAAACACCATATATTTT.

This chain uses TRBV5-4 with TRBJ1-1; possible D gene TRBD1, 6 bases. Germline V gene data show CDR1 as SGHNT and CDR2 as YYREEE (reference sequence). The CDR3 runs to 15 residues. V lost 5 bases and J 1 base, leaving 15 bases between the germline ends. DNA for the CDR3: TGTGCCAGCAGACCGGACAGTCTCCGGAACACTGAAGCTTTCTTT. Translating it yields CASRPDSLRNTEAFF.

The V and J genes are TRBV23-1 and TRBJ2-5, with D possibly being TRBD1 (5 bases). TRBV23-1 is given ORF status, its function remaining uncertain. With 7 bases removed from V and 4 bases from J, the gap between germline ends came to 7 bases. The CDR3 consists of 11 residues. The CDR3 spells CASTTGETQYF. In DNA form, the CDR3 reads TGCGCCAGCACTACAGGAGAGACCCAGTACTTC.

As concerns this clone: This sample includes further DNA sequences coding for the same CDR3. The DNA of the CDR3 is TGCAGCGTTGGGACAGGGGGATATGAGCAGTTCTTC. It encodes CSVGTGGYEQFF. This chain joins TRBV29-1 and TRBJ2-1; 10 nucleotides agree with TRBD1. The ends lost 4 bases at V and 8 bases at J; junction bases unmatched: 2. The germline V gene encodes CDR1 SQVTM and CDR2 ANQGSEA. This CDR3 has 12 residues.